This T cell receptor (beta chain) appears in the sequencing data of a study of blood T cell repertoires in COVID-19 (dated by TCRdb to the early 2020s). Study-wide context: The collaborator samples originated in the United States, Italy and Spain and spanned the acute and convalescent phases of COVID-19. The material from the prospective study consisted of cDNA or gDNA derived from T cells, B-cell-depleted T cells, or PBMCs. The dataset comprised deeply sampled blood TCRbeta repertoires from subjects exposed to, actively infected with, or recovered from COVID-19. The repertoires were released in a freely available public database intended as a resource for research on the immune response to SARS-CoV-2. The samples were drawn from two sources: the first 160 participants of the ongoing ImmuneRACE study, and about 1,300 subjects contributed by 6 global collaborators. A de-identified subject ID, COVID-19 status, age in years and sex were almost always included in the sample metadata. Where available, HLA class I and class II types were taken from metadata supplied by the sample provider and were not determined by assay-based typing. Study-wide findings and limitations: The quantity of clinical and demographic metadata differed by source and by participant and was supplied without curation.

Each collaborating institution followed its own protocols to collect whole blood in K2EDTA tubes. Collaborator samples were shipped for TCRbeta analysis as frozen whole blood, isolated PBMCs, or DNA extracted from either sample type. TCRbeta CDR3 regions were amplified from genomic DNA by means of the immunoSEQ Assay, a bias-controlled multiplex PCR. The original methods were these. The number of nucleated cells in each sample was estimated by amplification of reference gene primers within the assay. To quantify the absolute abundance of each unique TCRbeta CDR3 rearrangement, sequence reads were collapsed and filtered. For each sample, productive Simpson clonality was calculated by taking the square root of Simpson's diversity index across productive rearrangements. Drawn from immuneACCESS, this table holds only the in-frame rearrangements with V and J called that TCRdb kept. Clones are partly lost; checked studies trace under half to an unresolved V gene and leave the rest unexplained. V and J calls plus clone size are reproduced from that table; the DNA served to infer D and trimming. Within this sample are roughly 200,000 clones, with roughly 81% of them counted one time only. In total, the top ten clones hold 4% to 5% of the sample.

Only one count was recorded for this clone. The antigen this receptor binds is unknown. There are no base qualities to consult, and no much larger clone falls within one base. The CDR3 contains 15 residues, cysteine and phenylalanine counted. Of all the DNA, just the CDR3 is kept, 45 bases in frame from base 1. From the germline V gene, CDR1 is SNHLY and CDR2 is FYNNEI. At the junction V is shortened by 6 bases and J by 3 bases; bases outside the gene matches: 9. Sequencing input: peripheral blood. The sequence joins TRBV2 to TRBJ2-7; TRBD1 agrees with 9 junctional bases. This sequence originates from a woman aged 80 or over with acute or convalescent COVID-19. The CDR3 amino acid sequence is: CASRSRTGDFYEQYF. The sequenced DNA is TGTGCCAGCAGGTCTAGGACAGGGGATTTCTACGAGCAGTACTTC.